Listed here are 20 T cell receptor beta chains from one sample, sequenced in a study of blood T cell repertoires in COVID-19. Measured with immunoSEQ multiplex PCR; TCRdb has only the in-frame clones, and not every one. The sample lists just over 350,000 clones, roughly 87% seen once, with roughly 3% in the top ten. Sequenced sample: PBMCs or T cells enriched from blood (not recorded which). These TCRs come from a young woman who had recovered from COVID-19.

This chain joins TRBV7-9 and TRBJ2-7; 10 bases line up with TRBD1. V was pared by 4 bases and J by 1 base, with 4 bases of the junction left unmatched. Germline-derived CDR1 and CDR2 are SEHNR and FQNEAQ (reference sequence). The CDR3 contains 15 residues. The CDR3 DNA follows: TGTGCCAGCAGCTGGGGGACAGGGGTTTCCTACGAGCAGTACTTC. Its protein is CASSWGTGVSYEQYF. Based on the CDR3 plus reference TRBV7-9 and TRBJ2-7, the full variable domain is DTGVSQNPRHKITKRGQNVTFRCDPISEHNRLYWYRQTLGQGPEFLTYFQNEAQLEKSRLLSDRFSAERPKGSFSTLEIQRTEQGDSAMYLCASSWGTGVSYEQYFGPGTRLTVT.

The chain combines TRBV3-1 (or the pseudogene TRBV3-2) with TRBJ2-1; TRBD2 agrees at 9 bases. Germline CDR1 and CDR2: LGHDT and YNNKEL (reference sequence). J gave up 8 bases and V 2 bases, and 10 bases lay outside the gene matches. The CDR3 has 16 residues. CDR3 amino acids: CASSQPGIAGVDEQFF. The CDR3 DNA reads TGTGCCAGCAGCCAACCCGGGATAGCGGGGGTCGATGAGCAGTTCTTC.

The chain is built from TRBV2 and TRBJ2-7; TRBD2 aligns across 10 bases. Per germline, CDR1 SNHLY and CDR2 FYNNEI. The V gene end was trimmed by 6 bases and the J gene end by 1 base; junction bases not matched to a gene: 6. The CDR3 length is 15 residues. The CDR3 here is CASSQGLAESYEQYF. The CDR3 nucleotides are TGTGCCAGCAGCCAAGGACTAGCGGAGTCCTACGAGCAGTACTTC.

The rearrangement uses TRBV27 and TRBJ2-1; 9 bases are shared with TRBD1. The V gene end was trimmed by 3 bases and the J gene end by 7 bases; junction bases not matched to a gene: 1. Looked up from germline, CDR1 is MNHEY and CDR2 is SMNVEV (reference sequence). The CDR3 covers 13 residues. CDR3 amino acids: CASSFGTGNEQFF. CDR3 nucleotides: TGTGCCAGCAGTTTTGGGACAGGGAATGAGCAGTTCTTC.

This clone was seen once. The V gene is TRBV25-1, the J gene TRBJ2-4; D possibly corresponds to TRBD2 (5 bases). The germline V gene has CDR1 MGHDK and CDR2 SYGVNS. V was pared by 0 bases and J by 7 bases, with 10 bases between. The CDR3 spans 14 residues. CDR3 sequence: CASSEYGVGNIQYF. DNA of the CDR3: TGTGCCAGCAGTGAATACGGGGTTGGCAACATTCAGTACTTC.

This chain joins TRBV28 and TRBJ2-2, with D tentatively TRBD2 (6 bases). CDR1 is MDHEN, CDR2 SYDVKM, per germline. V shed 5 bases and J shed 7 bases, with 11 bases lying between them. This CDR3 is 13 amino acids long. This CDR3 reads CASSLRTNGELFF. CDR3 in DNA: TGTGCCAGCAGTCTCAGGACTAACGGGGAGCTGTTTTTT.

The CDR3 loop reads CAWSVPPNEKLFF. For the CDR3, the DNA is TGTGCCTGGAGTGTCCCCCCAAATGAAAAACTGTTTTTT. V is TRBV30 and J is TRBJ1-4; D is ambiguous. Germline CDR1 and CDR2: GTSNPN and SVGIG (reference sequence). Trimming shortened V by 0 bases and J by 5 bases, and 7 bases separated the two germline ends. There are 13 residues in the CDR3. Full variable domain (rest looked up from reference TRBV30 and TRBJ1-4): SQTIHQWPATLVQPVGSPLSLECTVEGTSNPNLYWYRQAAGRGLQLLFYSVGIGQISSEVPQNLSASRPQDRQFILSSKKLLLSDSGFYLCAWSVPPNEKLFFGSGTQLSVL.

CDR3 amino acids: CASRLGPGGPKEKLFF. As DNA, the CDR3 is TGTGCAAGTCGCTTAGGGCCGGGGGGGCCTAAAGAAAAACTGTTTTTT. This chain joins TRBV12-2 and TRBJ1-4. TRBV12-2 is given as a pseudogene. The CDR3 contains 16 residues.

The chain links TRBV19 to TRBJ2-1; 8 bases fit TRBD1. This CDR3 is built from 15 residues. Unmatched junction bases numbered 8, after V lost 3 bases and J lost 7 bases. Germline CDR1 and CDR2: LNHDA and SQIVND (reference sequence). The CDR3 nucleotides read TGTGCCAGTAGTATTGCGGACAGGGAAAGAAATGAGCAGTTCTTC. It encodes CASSIADRERNEQFF.

The V call is TRBV10-3, the J call TRBJ2-4; D is uncertain. V was clipped by 4 bases and J by 0 bases, with 13 bases between them. The CDR3 contains 16 residues. Germline CDR1 is ENHRY and CDR2 is SYGVKD. The CDR3 DNA reads as TGTGCCATCAGTGTCGCCCCCCCCGGAGCCAAAAACATTCAGTACTTC. Protein: CAISVAPPGAKNIQYF.

The chain employs TRBV19 and TRBJ1-6; 7 nucleotides agree with TRBD1. The CDR3 extends over 15 amino acids. CDR1 is LNHDA, CDR2 SQIVND, per germline (reference sequence). V dropped 4 bases and J dropped 10; count of bases not matched to a gene: 10. The CDR3 DNA sequence: TGTGCCAGTAGTACCATACAGGGGTGGGAATCACCCCTCCACTTT. Amino acids: CASSTIQGWESPLHF.

The chain combines TRBV24-1 with TRBJ1-2; no reliable D call. Trimming pared 6 bases from V and 2 bases from J, leaving 12 bases between. The CDR3 sequence is 14 residues long. CDR1 is KGHDR and CDR2 is SFDVKD in the germline V gene. CDR3 residues: CATSNEGMNYGYTF. CDR3 DNA sequence: TGTGCCACCAGTAATGAGGGTATGAACTATGGCTACACCTTC.

The chain carries TRBV3-1 (or the pseudogene TRBV3-2) and TRBJ1-1; TRBD1 is a possible D gene (5 bases). Trimming took 3 bases from V and 5 from J, leaving 10 bases between them. Germline CDR1 and CDR2: LGHDT and YNNKEL (reference sequence). CDR3 length equals 13 residues. In DNA, the CDR3 is TGTGCCAGCAGCCAGGTGACAGAAACTGAAGCTTTCTTT. Translating gives CASSQVTETEAFF.

This chain joins TRBV3-1 (or the pseudogene TRBV3-2) and TRBJ1-2, with TRBD1 matching 9 bases. This CDR3 contains 13 residues. J was trimmed by 7 bases and V by 5 bases; bases with no gene match: 5. From germline, CDR1 is LGHDT and CDR2 YNNKEL (reference sequence). As DNA, the CDR3 is TGTGCCAGCAGCGGGACAGGGAGCGTTGGCTACACCTTC. This translates into CASSGTGSVGYTF.

The rearrangement joins TRBV18 to TRBJ2-2; 8 positions match TRBD1. J lost 3 bases, V lost 2 bases, and 2 bases had no gene match. Germline CDR1 KGHSH, CDR2 LQKENI. The CDR3 sequence is 15 residues long. For the CDR3, the DNA is TGTGCCAGCTCACCAAGGACAGGGTACACCGGGGAGCTGTTTTTT. This sequence encodes CASSPRTGYTGELFF.

J is TRBJ2-1 and V is TRBV27, with 10 bases fitting TRBD2. The CDR3 contains 14 residues. Germline CDR1 is MNHEY and CDR2 is SMNVEV (reference sequence). J gave up 5 bases and V 6 bases, and 4 bases lay outside the gene matches. The CDR3 sequence is CASSTSGDDNEQFF. The CDR3 nucleotides are TGTGCCAGCAGCACTAGCGGGGATGACAATGAGCAGTTCTTC.

A single count supports this clone. The chain combines TRBV5-1 with TRBJ1-5, with 9 bases matching TRBD1. Germline V gene sequence: CDR1 SGHRS, CDR2 YFSETQ. The CDR3 runs to 15 residues. V dropped 0 bases and J dropped 6; count of bases not matched to a gene: 4. This chain's CDR3 is CASSLGQGGSQPQHF. The DNA of the CDR3 is TGCGCCAGCAGCTTGGGACAGGGGGGAAGTCAGCCCCAGCATTTT.

CDR3 coding DNA: TGTGCCAGCAGTCCCGGGACTACGAACACCGGGGAGCTGTTTTTT. It is translated as CASSPGTTNTGELFF. V and J are TRBV6-2 or TRBV6-3 and TRBJ2-2, with 7 bases matching TRBD2. Germline V gene sequence: CDR1 MNHEY, CDR2 SVGEGT. J was trimmed by 0 bases and V by 5 bases; bases with no gene match: 3. The CDR3 runs to 15 residues.

This chain connects TRBV7-8 to TRBJ1-3; possibly TRBD1 for D (6 bases). Germline V gene data show CDR1 as SGHVS and CDR2 as FQNEAQ. The CDR3 extends over 15 amino acids. The V end was cut by 4 bases, the J end by 2 bases, with 12 bases between. The chain's CDR3 is CASSSMGGPGNTIYF. For the CDR3, the DNA is TGTGCCAGCAGCTCGATGGGGGGGCCTGGAAACACCATATATTTT.

The CDR3: CASSYSTRDGYTF. The CDR3 DNA reads TGTGCCAGCAGTTACTCGACAAGAGATGGCTACACCTTC. The genes are TRBV6-5 and TRBJ1-2; D unresolved. CDR1 and CDR2 from the germline V gene are MNHEY and SVGAGI. The CDR3 runs 13 residues. Trimming took off 0 bases at V and 6 bases at J, with 8 bases between the two ends.